This T cell receptor (beta chain) was identified in a study of CD8 T cells in ankylosing spondylitis (dated by TCRdb to 2017 to 2019). At the level of the whole study: To find TCR variants linked to disease, the study profiled T cell receptor beta repertoires in ankylosing spondylitis patients and healthy donors. The whole study cohort included 85 to 120 healthy donors and 25 ankylosing spondylitis patients. Peripheral blood samples were taken, and synovial fluid was additionally collected from ankylosing spondylitis patients. Paper-wide results and their limitations: A TCR beta motif made up of several highly homologous amino acid variants appeared to be characteristic of blood from ankylosing spondylitis patients. Some motif variants were previously reported in synovial fluid and blood of reactive arthritis patients, suggesting common disease-initiation mechanisms. A CD8+ phenotype was shown by the disease-linked clones, which were found at relatively low frequencies in peripheral blood. The disease-linked clones were reported as significantly enriched in matched synovial fluid samples from ankylosing spondylitis patients.

The sequencing machine was an Illumina HiSeq 2500. Quantitative 5'-RACE with molecular barcodes was used to prepare TCR beta libraries. The paper's data handling went like this. A new computational method, built on a probabilistic model of VDJ rearrangement, was used to identify disease-linked TCR variants. TCRdb handled the public reads itself, with Q25 trimming in fastp and clone calling in MiXCR, and kept productive beta chains. Every distinct CDR3 protein forms one entry, paired with its most common genes and DNA. What appears here as the V and J calls and clone size reflects TCRdb's work, not the paper's. The sample table contains about 130,000 distinct CDR3 sequences; only one count was recorded for 7% of them. The ten top clones hold roughly an eighth of the sample. The CDR3 covers 15 residues, taking in both the cysteine and the phenylalanine. The sequence is cut down to CDR3 DNA, 45 bases in frame from base 1. Compared with germline, V lacks 4 bases and J lacks 5 bases; bases without a gene match: 10. Looking up the germline V gene yields CDR1 SGHRS and CDR2 YFSETQ.

This clonotype was recorded many times. Its antigen specificity is not known. No base qualities exist here, and no much larger clone lies one base off it. The chain is assembled from TRBV5-1 and TRBJ2-3, with 7 junctional bases fitting TRBD1. This sequence was found in a male donor with ankylosing spondylitis or in good health (not recorded which). Material: blood, either unsorted or a sorted T cell fraction (not recorded which). The sequenced DNA is TGCGCCAGCAGCATACCGACAGGGCTGAGAGATACGCAGTATTTT. Its protein product is CASSIPTGLRDTQYF. Supplemented by the reference TRBV5-1 and TRBJ2-3 proteins around the CDR3, the complete variable domain is KAGVTQTPRYLIKTRGQQVTLSCSPISGHRSVSWYQQTPGQGLQFLFEYFSETQRNKGNFPGRFSGRQFSNSRSEMNVSTLELGDSALYLCASSIPTGLRDTQYFGPGTRLTVL.